What follows are 14 T cell receptor beta chains derived from one specimen sequenced in a study of T cells expressing NK-cell markers. TCRdb reprocessed the 5' RACE reads and keeps a single row for each CDR3 protein, giving no DNA. The sample includes 160,000 or so distinct CDR3 sequences. Sequencing input: blood T cells: a sorted CD56 or NKG2C T cell subset, CD4+ or CD8+ T cells, or bulk PBMC T cells (not recorded which). These receptors originate from a woman between 18 and 75 years old in good health.

The rearrangement joins TRBV12-3 or TRBV12-4 to TRBJ1-1. The CDR3 sequence is 13 residues long. This chain's CDR3 is CASSWALNTEAFF.

V is TRBV12-3 or TRBV12-4 and J is TRBJ2-3; TCRdb indicates TRBD1, and absent DNA this call remains unverified. The CDR3 has 16 residues. The CDR3 loop reads CASSLKRHRGADTQYF.

The genes are TRBV5-1 and TRBJ2-7; TCRdb selects TRBD2, and the lack of DNA leaves this call unchecked. Per germline, CDR1 SGHRS and CDR2 YFSETQ. This CDR3 is built from 14 residues. CDR3 loop: CASRQTSGGYEQYF.

J is TRBJ2-2 and V is TRBV7-3; the TCRdb call, TRBD2, lacks DNA for checking. In germline, CDR1 is SGHTA, CDR2 FQGTGA. The CDR3 contains 16 residues. This CDR3 is CASSPRTSGRSGELFF.

The V and J genes are TRBV7-3 and TRBJ2-1; TCRdb's assignment of TRBD1 cannot be checked, as there is no DNA. There are 12 residues in the CDR3. Per the germline V gene, CDR1 is SGHTA and CDR2 is FQGTGA. The CDR3 sequence: CASSSDRGNMFF. Full variable domain (outside the CDR3, taken from reference TRBV7-3 and TRBJ2-1): GAGVSQTPSNKVTEKGKYVELRCDPISGHTALYWYRQSLGQGPEFLIYFQGTGAADDSGLPNDRFFAVRPEGSVSTLKIQRTERGDSAVYLCASSSDRGNMFFGPGTRLTVL.

The chain has TRBV5-1 and TRBJ2-3; TCRdb selects TRBD2, and the lack of DNA leaves this call unchecked. CDR1 is SGHRS and CDR2 is YFSETQ in the germline V gene. This CDR3 has 17 residues. The CDR3 here is CASSLSTSGHSTDTQYF.

This chain uses TRBV12-3 or TRBV12-4 with TRBJ1-3; TCRdb returns TRBD1, unconfirmable since there is no DNA. The CDR3 totals 15 residues. This CDR3 is CASSLWTGQANTIYF.

The J gene is TRBJ2-7, the V gene TRBV15. This CDR3 region has 16 residues. Germline V gene lookup returns CDR1 LNHNV and CDR2 YYDKDF (reference sequence). The CDR3 loop is CATSRAPAGSAYEQYF.

This chain uses TRBV15 with TRBJ2-7; no DNA is available, so the TRBD2 call from TCRdb remains unchecked. Germline loops: CDR1 LNHNV, CDR2 YYDKDF (reference sequence). The CDR3 length is 15 residues. The CDR3 spells CATSRSLAGGREQYF.

The chain links TRBV28 to TRBJ2-6; TCRdb lists TRBD1, though no DNA is available to test this call. The CDR3 has 15 residues. Germline lookup yields CDR1 MDHEN and CDR2 SYDVKM. The CDR3 spells CASKGQSSGANVLTF. Together with reference TRBV28 and TRBJ2-6, the CDR3 gives the full variable domain: DVKVTQSSRYLVKRTGEKVFLECVQDMDHENMFWYRQDPGLGLRLIYFSYDVKMKEKGDIPEGYSVSREKKERFSLILESASTNQTSMYLCASKGQSSGANVLTFGAGSRLTVL.

V gene TRBV6-1 combines with J gene TRBJ1-3; TCRdb proposes TRBD1, but this gene call is untestable without DNA. The CDR3 is made up of 14 amino acids. CDR1 and CDR2 from the germline V gene are MNHNS and SASEGT. The CDR3 spells CASGRGARENTIYF.

V gene TRBV5-5 combines with J gene TRBJ2-7; TCRdb's D call, TRBD1, is unchecked because there is no DNA. This CDR3 spans 15 amino acids. Germline V gene sequence: CDR1 SGHKS, CDR2 YYEKEE (reference sequence). This chain's CDR3 is CASSVAPGTGSEQYF.

The chain uses TRBV5-1 and TRBJ2-3; TCRdb's assignment of TRBD1 cannot be checked, as there is no DNA. Germline lookup yields CDR1 SGHRS and CDR2 YFSETQ. CDR3 length: 14 amino acids. The CDR3 sequence: CASSLQGVADTQYF.

The rearrangement joins TRBV12-3 or TRBV12-4 to TRBJ1-5; checking the TCRdb D call of TRBD1 is not possible without DNA. This CDR3 has 15 residues. The CDR3 sequence is CASSTTGAGGQPQHF.